This TCR beta chain appears in the sequencing data of a study of shared clonotypes between healthy human individuals. The CDR3 is made up of 16 amino acids. V lost 2 bases to trimming and J lost 4 bases, with 14 bases between them. CDR1 is MNHNS and CDR2 is SASEGT in the germline V gene. A note on this clone: As yet, its antigen is unknown.

Sequenced by immunoSEQ multiplex PCR; TCRdb stores in-frame clones only, minus some. There are about 2.2 million clones in the sample; about 93% occur only once, and more than 1.5% lies in the top ten. CD8 cells classed as naive were CD45RO-negative and positively selected for CCR7, excluding terminally differentiated effector memory CD45RA+ cells. HIV-negative, healthy adults without recent acute infections or vaccinations were the donors. Only Caucasian adults living in Nashville, Tennessee made up the donor group. General study points: Clonotypes which were not shared had lower generation probabilities than clonotypes that all four donors shared.

This clonotype was sampled from a man between 18 and 29 years old in good health. Some clones in this sample may be carry-over from other donors' samples. The source material was naive CD8+ T cells from PBMCs. This chain connects TRBV6-1 to TRBJ2-2, with a possible D match to TRBD2 (6 bases). The CDR3 protein is CASSETPGLPTGELFF. The CDR3 DNA sequence: TGTGCCAGCAGTGAAACCCCGGGACTTCCCACCGGGGAGCTGTTTTTT.